The 7 T cell receptor beta chains below all came from one sample that was sequenced in a study of shared clonotypes between healthy human individuals. The assay was immunoSEQ multiplex PCR, and TCRdb's table has in-frame clones only and misses some. Of hundreds of thousands of clones listed, almost 97% are singletons. The sequenced material came from naive CD4+ T cells sorted from blood. The subset here: CD45RA+ positively selected. The receptors were gathered from a woman in her twenties or thirties in good health.

V gene TRBV12-5 combines with J gene TRBJ2-1; 13 nucleotides agree with TRBD2. Trimming at V came to 2 bases and at J to 7 bases, leaving 8 bases not matched to a gene. The germline V gene has CDR1 LGHNT and CDR2 FRNRAP. The CDR3 is 17 amino acids. CDR3 coding DNA: TGTGCTAGTGGTTTGATCCTCACTAGCGGGAGGGCGAATGAGCAGTTCTTC. Translating gives CASGLILTSGRANEQFF.

V gene TRBV4-1 combines with J gene TRBJ1-1; D gene ambiguous. This CDR3 has 15 amino acids. V was cut by 1 base and J by 1 base, with 10 bases left in between. Germline V CDR1 and CDR2: MGHRA, YSYEKL. CDR3 amino acids: CASSQVRSPNTEAFF. The CDR3 DNA follows: TGCGCCAGCAGCCAAGTTAGGAGCCCGAACACTGAAGCTTTCTTT.

This clone showed up just a few times. V is TRBV2 and J is TRBJ1-4; tentative D call: TRBD1 (6 bases). V lost 5 bases and J 11 bases, leaving 9 bases between the germline ends. Germline loops: CDR1 SNHLY, CDR2 FYNNEI. CDR3 length: 11 amino acids. The CDR3 region is CASSPQGKLFF. The CDR3 DNA sequence: TGTGCCAGCAGTCCACAGGGTAAACTGTTTTTT.

This chain connects TRBV5-1 to TRBJ2-2; D tentatively fits TRBD1 or TRBD2 (5 bases each). The V gene lost 4 bases and the J gene lost 2 bases, with 12 bases spanning the gap. In germline, CDR1 is SGHRS, CDR2 YFSETQ. This CDR3 comprises 15 residues. The CDR3 nucleotides are TGCGCCAGCAGCACCGGGACGATTAACACCGGGGAGCTGTTTTTT. This sequence encodes CASSTGTINTGELFF.

J is TRBJ2-5 and V is TRBV5-6, with D unclear. The end of the DNA fits TRBJ2-7 better, so the J call may be wrong. Germline CDR1 SGHDT, CDR2 YYEEEE. This CDR3 comprises 11 residues. The CDR3 here is CASSRSYEQYF. CDR3 nucleotide sequence: TGTGCCAGCAGCCGTTCCTACGAGCAGTACTTC.

The chain joins TRBV5-6 to TRBJ2-3, with D hard to call. CDR3 size: 14 residues. The germline V gene encodes CDR1 SGHDT and CDR2 YYEEEE. Trimming stripped 4 bases from V and 0 bases from J, with 9 bases between. The CDR3 loop reads CASSRISSTDTQYF. The CDR3 coding sequence is TGTGCCAGCAGCCGGATTTCTAGCACAGATACGCAGTATTTT.

The chain combines TRBV6-5 with TRBJ2-3, with TRBD2 matching 7 bases. Trimming at V came to 0 bases and at J to 5 bases, leaving 8 bases not matched to a gene. This CDR3 is built from 16 residues. CDR1 is MNHEY and CDR2 is SVGAGI in the germline V gene. The CDR3 DNA reads TGTGCCAGCAGTTACTCGGGCGGGACTACCTTAGATACGCAGTATTTT. This sequence encodes CASSYSGGTTLDTQYF.